What follows are 18 T cell receptor beta chains derived from one specimen sequenced in a study of blood T cell repertoires in COVID-19. Generated by immunoSEQ multiplex PCR, the TCRdb table keeps only in-frame clones and is missing some. The top ten hold around 5.2% of the sample, which has under 250,000 clones, 75% to 85% seen once. What was sequenced was peripheral blood. All receptors come from a human donor in a cohort sampled during active COVID-19.

This clone was detected a few times. V gene TRBV9 combines with J gene TRBJ1-1, with D unclear. The CDR3 length is 13 residues. Deletions cut 0 bases from V and 7 bases from J, with 10 bases between. CDR1 and CDR2 (germline): SGDLS, YYNGEE. The CDR3 sequence is CASSVVSENEAFF. CDR3 nucleotide sequence: TGTGCCAGCAGCGTAGTTTCGGAGAATGAAGCTTTCTTT.

The chain is built from TRBV25-1 and TRBJ2-7; D not certain. This CDR3 comprises 15 residues. In germline, CDR1 is MGHDK, CDR2 SYGVNS. The V end was cut by 5 bases, the J end by 1 base, with 15 bases between. The CDR3: CASSNPGLSSYEQYF. The CDR3 nucleotides read TGTGCCAGCAGTAACCCAGGCCTATCTTCCTACGAGCAGTACTTC.

This clone was seen a few times. V and J are TRBV13 and TRBJ1-2; tentatively, D is TRBD1 (5 bases). Germline values: CDR1 PRHDT, CDR2 FYEKMQ (reference sequence). This CDR3 is built from 14 residues. V gave up 2 bases and J gave up 2 bases, with 9 bases separating them. The CDR3 nucleotides are TGTGCCAGCAGCTTACAGGGTAAAAACTATGGCTACACCTTC. As protein: CASSLQGKNYGYTF. Full variable domain (missing parts from reference TRBV13 and TRBJ1-2): AAGVIQSPRHLIKEKRETATLKCYPIPRHDTVYWYQQGPGQDPQFLISFYEKMQSDKGSIPDRFSAQQFSDYHSELNMSSLELGDSALYFCASSLQGKNYGYTFGSGTRLTVV.

This clone has a handful of counts. This chain links TRBV3-1 (or the pseudogene TRBV3-2) with TRBJ2-5; 8 positions agree with TRBD2. J lost 1 base, V lost 5 bases, and 3 bases had no gene match. The germline CDR1 and CDR2 sequences are LGHDT and YNNKEL (reference sequence). This CDR3 is 14 amino acids long. The CDR3 DNA reads as TGTGCCAGCAGCAGACTAGCGCCCCAAGAGACCCAGTACTTC. Residues: CASSRLAPQETQYF.

The chain couples TRBV25-1 to TRBJ1-2, with 8 positions matching TRBD1. CDR1 is MGHDK, CDR2 SYGVNS, per germline. Losses at the gene ends were 5 bases for V and 10 bases for J; bases not matched to a gene: 9. This CDR3 is 13 amino acids long. The CDR3, as DNA: TGTGCCAGCAGTTCCAATAACAGGGGGGACTACACCTTC. Its translation: CASSSNNRGDYTF.

This clone appeared a single time. This chain connects TRBV13 to TRBJ1-2, with D possibly matching TRBD1 (6 bases). This CDR3 contains 15 residues. Germline CDR1 PRHDT, CDR2 FYEKMQ (reference sequence). V was pared by 5 bases and J by 0 bases, with 13 bases between. CDR3 nucleotides: TGTGCCAGCAGCCCCAGGGGATTCACTAACTATGGCTACACCTTC. Encoded protein: CASSPRGFTNYGYTF. Supplemented by reference TRBV13 and TRBJ1-2, the full variable domain reads AAGVIQSPRHLIKEKRETATLKCYPIPRHDTVYWYQQGPGQDPQFLISFYEKMQSDKGSIPDRFSAQQFSDYHSELNMSSLELGDSALYFCASSPRGFTNYGYTFGSGTRLTVV.

The chain carries TRBV2 and TRBJ2-7; D uncertain. The CDR3 spans 13 residues. Germline V gene sequence: CDR1 SNHLY, CDR2 FYNNEI. The V gene lost 7 bases and the J gene lost 7 bases, with 17 bases spanning the gap. The CDR3 sequence: CASTDLWSREQYF. The DNA of the CDR3 is TGTGCCAGCACTGACCTGTGGTCCCGGGAGCAGTACTTC.

This clone occurred a few times. The rearrangement joins TRBV29-1 to TRBJ2-2; 7 bases match TRBD1. In germline, CDR1 is SQVTM, CDR2 ANQGSEA. The V segment lost 5 bases and the J segment 4 bases; nucleotides outside the gene matches: 10. CDR3 size: 15 residues. The CDR3: CSVQDRLKSTGELFF. The CDR3 region has the DNA TGCAGCGTTCAGGACAGGTTGAAATCCACCGGGGAGCTGTTTTTT.

The chain employs TRBV6-1 and TRBJ1-2; D uncertain. The germline V gene encodes CDR1 MNHNS and CDR2 SASEGT. The CDR3 totals 14 residues. The germline V and J ends were trimmed by 1 base and 4 bases, with 10 bases remaining between them. The CDR3 bases are TGTGCCAGCAGTGAAGACGGAGGGCTCTATGGCTACACCTTC. The encoded protein is CASSEDGGLYGYTF.

The V call is TRBV4-2, the J call TRBJ2-2; D is perhaps TRBD2 (7 bases). V dropped 0 bases and J dropped 6 bases, with 14 bases sitting between them. This CDR3 is 16 amino acids long. Germline V gene data show CDR1 as LGHNA and CDR2 as YNFKEQ. Here the CDR3 reads CASSQDWGGAAGELFF. The CDR3 bases are TGTGCCAGCAGCCAAGACTGGGGGGGGGCCGCCGGGGAGCTGTTTTTT.

The table lists this clone with a few counts. The chain recombines TRBV1 with TRBJ2-5; TRBD2 reflects the table's D call only, with no check against the DNA. TRBV1 is a pseudogene locus. This CDR3 is 17 amino acids long. CDR3 sequence reads: CTSSQETSGRGQETQYF. CDR3 coding DNA: TGCACCAGCAGCCAAGAGACTAGCGGGAGGGGGCAAGAGACCCAGTACTTC.

V is TRBV2 and J is TRBJ2-2, with 11 bases aligning to TRBD2. This CDR3 has 16 amino acids. V trimming: 5 bases; J trimming: 1 base; junction bases outside the gene matches: 3. Germline V lookup: CDR1 SNHLY, CDR2 FYNNEI. CDR3 sequence (DNA): TGTGCCAGCAGTTATACTAGCGGGGGGAACACCGGGGAGCTGTTTTTT. It codes for CASSYTSGGNTGELFF.

V and J are TRBV20-1 and TRBJ2-3; 11 bases line up with TRBD2. Germline CDR1 DFQATT, CDR2 SNEGSKA (reference sequence). V dropped 3 bases and J dropped 3; count of bases not matched to a gene: 5. This CDR3 is 15 amino acids long. The CDR3 reads CSASPIAGGTDTQYF. The CDR3 DNA is TGCAGTGCTAGTCCTATAGCGGGGGGGACAGATACGCAGTATTTT.

The genes are TRBV18 and TRBJ1-3; D perhaps matches TRBD1 (6 bases). Germline CDR1 reads KGHSH; CDR2 reads LQKENI. The CDR3 runs 17 residues. Trimming stripped 2 bases from V and 0 bases from J, with 14 bases between. The CDR3 loop reads CASSPEGGAASGNTIYF. The CDR3 DNA is TGTGCCAGCTCACCAGAAGGGGGTGCCGCCTCTGGAAACACCATATATTTT.

The rearrangement links TRBV28 to TRBJ1-5; TRBD1 matches at 8 bases. Losses at the gene ends were 6 bases for V and 6 bases for J; bases not matched to a gene: 7. Germline CDR1 MDHEN, CDR2 SYDVKM. This CDR3 has 14 residues. CDR3 DNA: TGTGCCAGCAGACAAACAGGGGGTAGTCAGCCCCAGCATTTT. It yields the protein CASRQTGGSQPQHF.

The V call is TRBV5-4, the J call TRBJ2-7, with a possible D match to TRBD2 (6 bases). The V and J ends lost 0 bases and 3 bases respectively, with 13 bases between them. This CDR3 spans 15 amino acids. The V gene's germline CDR1 is SGHNT and CDR2 YYREEE (reference sequence). This chain's CDR3 is CASSLGNGRNYEQYF. As DNA, the CDR3 is TGTGCCAGCAGCTTGGGGAACGGGAGAAACTACGAGCAGTACTTC.

V and J are TRBV19 and TRBJ2-3; tentative D call: TRBD2 (6 bases). The germline CDR1 and CDR2 sequences are LNHDA and SQIVND (reference sequence). The CDR3 totals 15 residues. V gave up 4 bases and J gave up 6 bases, with 17 bases separating them. CDR3 loop: CASSTDYGFTDTQYF. DNA for the CDR3: TGTGCCAGTAGTACGGACTACGGGTTTACGGATACGCAGTATTTT.

The chain has TRBV11-2 and TRBJ2-3, with 10 positions matching TRBD1. Germline CDR1 SGHAT, CDR2 FQNNGV. V gave up 5 bases and J gave up 2 bases; unmatched junction bases: 4. The CDR3 length is 15 residues. Written as DNA, the CDR3 is TGTGCCAGCAGCCGCGGGACAGGGGACACAGATACGCAGTATTTT. Protein: CASSRGTGDTDTQYF.